Described below is a single T cell receptor (beta chain) sequence and its context. The antigen remains unidentified. Mismatch with germline at one junction end may stem from a read error. The entry originates in a study of post-analysis software for immune sequencing data. Study conclusions and caveats: Normalized Chao1 diversity in multiple sclerosis patients fell significantly below that of controls. When patients were compared with controls, a handful of TRBV segments were more frequent, TRBV5-6, TRBV5-1 and TRBV20-1 among them.

The germline gives CDR1 SGHAT, CDR2 FQNNGV. CDR3 size: 19 residues. cDNA libraries for TCR beta contained unique molecular identifiers. Each CDR3 protein gets one entry after TCRdb re-called the PCR reads with MiXCR. The data contain 430,000 or so distinct CDR3 sequences, approximately 42% of them seen just once; the ten biggest clones take up about 8%. The source of this sequence is a girl aged 2 to 10 with multiple sclerosis. The V call is TRBV11-2, the J call TRBJ2-3; 14 nucleotides match TRBD2. Sequenced material: blood. In nucleotides, the CDR3 is TGTGTCAGCACCCCAGACAGACTAGCGGGGGGGCCTGGCACAGATACGCAGTATTTT. Translation: CVSTPDRLAGGPGTDTQYF.